Shown below are 12 T cell receptor beta chains from a single sample sequenced in a study of CD8 T cells in Susac syndrome. The authors reverse transcribed about 0.45 to 1 ug RNA with random hexamers. TCRdb reanalysed the immunoSEQ multiplex PCR reads using MiXCR and keeps one entry per CDR3 protein. The sample carries fewer than 90,000 distinct CDR3 sequences, 90% to 95% recorded once. Sequencing was carried out using CD8+ T cells from PBMCs. The source of these receptors is a human donor with Susac syndrome.

This chain connects TRBV11-2 to TRBJ2-3; maybe TRBD1 (6 bases). The CDR3 totals 15 residues. V was trimmed by 5 bases and J by 4 bases, leaving 16 bases between them. Germline V gene data show CDR1 as SGHAT and CDR2 as FQNNGV. The CDR3 is CASSLWGRVSDTQYF. The CDR3, as DNA: TGTGCCAGCAGCCTTTGGGGGCGCGTTTCAGATACGCAGTATTTT.

This clonotype appeared a single time. V and J are TRBV13 and TRBJ2-5; 11 bases match TRBD1. This CDR3 spans 15 amino acids. Losses at the gene ends were 4 bases for V and 5 bases for J; bases not matched to a gene: 6. Germline V gene lookup returns CDR1 PRHDT and CDR2 FYEKMQ (reference sequence). The CDR3 region is CASSWGTGGVETQYF. CDR3 in DNA: TGTGCCAGCAGCTGGGGGACAGGGGGGGTTGAGACCCAGTACTTC.

To note about this clonotype: One junction end disagrees with the germline gene, perhaps due to a read error. The V call is TRBV7-7, the J call TRBJ2-5, with TRBD2 as a possible D gene (5 bases). The length of the CDR3 is 14 residues. The germline CDR1 and CDR2 sequences are SSHAT and FNYEAQ (reference sequence). The CDR3 coding sequence is TGTGCCAGCAGATTAGACCTGGGAGAGGAGACCCAGTACTTC. Amino acid sequence: CASRLDLGEETQYF.

The rearrangement links TRBV15 to TRBJ2-4; D may be TRBD2 (6 bases). V lost 1 base and J 2 bases, leaving 21 bases between the germline ends. The germline CDR1 and CDR2 sequences are LNHNV and YYDKDF (reference sequence). The CDR3 consists of 19 residues. DNA for the CDR3: TGTGCCACCAGCAGAGCCAAAAGATTTATTCGGGGGACCAAAAACATTCAGTACTTC. This sequence encodes CATSRAKRFIRGTKNIQYF.

The chain joins TRBV7-2 to TRBJ1-1, with 8 bases matching TRBD1. The CDR3 is 13 amino acids. The trim removed 3 bases at V and 4 bases at J, leaving 1 base unmatched. Looked up from germline, CDR1 is SGHTA and CDR2 is FQGNSA. This CDR3 reads CASSFDRGTEAFF. CDR3 coding DNA: TGTGCCAGCAGCTTCGACAGGGGCACTGAAGCTTTCTTT.

V gene TRBV5-4 combines with J gene TRBJ2-5, with unresolved D. Germline V lookup: CDR1 SGHNT, CDR2 YYREEE (reference sequence). The CDR3 covers 13 residues. Trimming took 6 bases from V and 1 from J, leaving 10 bases between them. CDR3 DNA sequence: TGTGCCAGCACCAAAACCCCCCAAGAGACCCAGTACTTC. The encoded protein is CASTKTPQETQYF. The variable domain in full, completed from reference TRBV5-4 and TRBJ2-5, reads ETGVTQSPTHLIKTRGQQVTLRCSSQSGHNTVSWYQQALGQGPQFIFQYYREEENGRGNFPPRFSGLQFPNYSSELNVNALELDDSALYLCASTKTPQETQYFGPGTRLLVL.

The rearrangement joins TRBV20-1 to TRBJ2-7, with D perhaps TRBD1 (7 bases). Germline V gene sequence: CDR1 DFQATT, CDR2 SNEGSKA (reference sequence). Trimming pared 6 bases from V and 2 bases from J, leaving 17 bases between. The CDR3 is 14 amino acids. CDR3: CSALWAGGTYEQYF. The CDR3 DNA is TGCAGTGCCCTATGGGCAGGGGGGACCTACGAGCAGTACTTC.

The chain uses TRBV28 and TRBJ2-7; 9 bases line up with TRBD1. Losses at the gene ends were 8 bases for V and 2 bases for J; bases not matched to a gene: 4. The CDR3 length is 13 residues. Germline V gives CDR1 MDHEN, CDR2 SYDVKM. The CDR3 nucleotides are TGTGCCAGCGCCGGGACAGGGACCTACGAGCAGTACTTC. It encodes CASAGTGTYEQYF.

V is TRBV29-1 and J is TRBJ2-1; D may be TRBD1 (5 bases). V was trimmed by 4 bases and J by 5 bases, leaving 21 bases between them. The length of the CDR3 is 16 residues. Germline loops: CDR1 SQVTM, CDR2 ANQGSEA. CDR3 bases: TGCAGCGTTGGGAACCTCCCTACACAGGTCCACAATGAGCAGTTCTTC. Its protein product is CSVGNLPTQVHNEQFF.

This chain links TRBV18 with TRBJ2-4; tentative D call: TRBD2 (5 bases). This CDR3 comprises 16 residues. Trimming cost V 3 bases and J 0 bases, with 12 bases left between them. Per germline, CDR1 KGHSH and CDR2 LQKENI. The CDR3 DNA reads as TGTGCCAGCTCACCGGGGAGCGGAGTAGCCAAAAACATTCAGTACTTC. It yields the protein CASSPGSGVAKNIQYF.

This chain links TRBV19 with TRBJ1-6; D might be TRBD1 (5 bases). The V end lost 1 base, the J end lost 7 bases, and 11 bases lay between the germline ends. Looked up from germline, CDR1 is LNHDA and CDR2 is SQIVND (reference sequence). The CDR3 has 15 residues. CDR3 nucleotides: TGTGCCAGTAGTATAGCAGAGGGACGGAATTCACCCCTCCACTTT. It yields the protein CASSIAEGRNSPLHF.

This rearrangement joins TRBV20-1 to TRBJ2-1; 7 bases fit TRBD2. Per germline, CDR1 DFQATT and CDR2 SNEGSKA (reference sequence). With 4 bases clipped from V and 4 bases from J, the junction kept 19 bases outside the gene matches. The CDR3 has 18 residues. CDR3 amino acids: CSAIRSGIRLLRYNEQFF. CDR3 nucleotide sequence: TGCAGTGCTATCCGAAGCGGGATTAGACTTCTCAGATACAATGAGCAGTTCTTC.